The rows below give T cell receptor beta chains drawn from one sample of a study of cytomegalovirus exposure and HLA in healthy donors. Repertoires were generated with immunoSEQ multiplex PCR, while TCRdb's copy carries only in-frame clones and drops some. The sample shows around 120,000 clones, 50% to 65% of them seen only once. The sequenced material came from PBMCs. Receptors originate from a middle-aged man in good health and CMV-seropositive. CDR3s leave out the opening cysteine and the closing phenylalanine or tryptophan. Each record gives: J gene, V gene, CDR3 protein.

TRBJ1-3 TRBV30 AWSVSSSGNTIY
TRBJ1-2 TRBV7-9 ASSPGQGNYGYT
TRBJ1-2 TRBV13 ASSLDTRGQNYGYT
TRBJ1-5 TRBV27 ASSASQKSNQPQH
TRBJ1-2 TRBV28 ASRQEHGYT
TRBJ1-4 TRBV7-9 ASSLGGGGGEKLF
TRBJ2-7 TRBV20-1 SAPTGYEQY
TRBJ1-3 TRBV6-5 ASSLLSWDIGNTIY
TRBJ2-3 TRBV28 PMTQGTTDTQY
TRBJ1-3 TRBV11-2 ASSLGQGATGNTIY
TRBJ2-2 TRBV12-1 ASITPAGDDTGELF
TRBJ1-2 TRBV5-6 ASSFGRSGGYT
TRBJ1-3 TRBV2 ASRAARPGQAYPNTIY
TRBJ2-7 TRBV4-2 ASRPDGGRAAYEQY
TRBJ2-5 TRBV27 ASRGLAANQETQY
TRBJ1-1 TRBV6-5 ASRESGGRTEAF
TRBJ1-3 TRBV28 ASSLWVRGGGNTIY
TRBJ1-5 TRBV7-8 ASSLGAGGQPQH
TRBJ2-7 TRBV19 ASRVSGASYEQY
TRBJ1-4 TRBV5-1 ASSLGQGYEKLF
TRBJ1-5 TRBV7-9 ASSPGWGLDQPQH
TRBJ2-1 TRBV7-3 ASSPRDRGLLNGGGNYNEQF
TRBJ2-7 TRBV5-6 ASSSWGRDEQY
TRBJ2-3 TRBV7-3 ASSLYFTDTQY
TRBJ1-5 TRBV30 AWGTGWNQPQH
TRBJ2-6 TRBV6-6 ATSGAGANVLT
TRBJ2-1 TRBV11-3 ASSTGLAGAEQF
TRBJ1-2 TRBV19 ASAQDRFYGYT
TRBJ1-1 TRBV7-9 ASSSRTLNTEAF